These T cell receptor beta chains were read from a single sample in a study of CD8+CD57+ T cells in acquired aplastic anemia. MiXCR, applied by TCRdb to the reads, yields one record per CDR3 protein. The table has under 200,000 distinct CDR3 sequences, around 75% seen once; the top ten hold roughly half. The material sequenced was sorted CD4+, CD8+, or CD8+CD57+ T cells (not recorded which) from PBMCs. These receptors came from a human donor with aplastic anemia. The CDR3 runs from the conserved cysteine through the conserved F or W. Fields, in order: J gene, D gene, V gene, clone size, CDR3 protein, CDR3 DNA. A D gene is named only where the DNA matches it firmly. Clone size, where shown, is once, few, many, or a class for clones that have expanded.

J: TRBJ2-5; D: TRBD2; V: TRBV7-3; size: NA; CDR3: CASSPQAGGRETQYF; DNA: TGTGCCAGCAGCCCCCAGGCGGGGGGGCGGGAGACCCAGTACTTC
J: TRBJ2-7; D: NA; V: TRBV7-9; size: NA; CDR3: CASSLEGLGNEQYF; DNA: TGTGCCAGCAGCTTAGAGGGCCTCGGGAACGAGCAGTACTTC
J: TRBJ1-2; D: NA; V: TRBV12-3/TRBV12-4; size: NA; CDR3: CASSSGSPRNGYTF; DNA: TGTGCCAGCAGTTCGGGGTCCCCTCGGAATGGCTACACCTTC
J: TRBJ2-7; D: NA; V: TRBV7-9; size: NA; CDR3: CASSTRKPVYERYF; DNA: TGTGCCAGCAGCACAAGGAAGCCAGTATACGAGCGGTACTTC
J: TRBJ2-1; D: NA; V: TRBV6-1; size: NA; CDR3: CASSTTEGGGYNEQFF; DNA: TGTGCCAGCAGTACGACAGAGGGGGGCGGCTACAATGAGCAGTTCTTC
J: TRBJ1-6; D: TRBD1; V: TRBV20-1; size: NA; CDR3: CSGSTGINSPLHF; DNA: TGCAGTGGCTCGACAGGGATTAATTCACCCCTCCACTTT
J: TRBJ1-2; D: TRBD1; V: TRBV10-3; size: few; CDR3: CAISGTGQDYGYTF; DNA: TGTGCCATCAGTGGGACAGGACAAGACTATGGCTACACCTTC
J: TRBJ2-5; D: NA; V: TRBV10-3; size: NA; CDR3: CAAPEGGPEETQYF; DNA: TGTGCCGCACCTGAGGGGGGTCCTGAAGAGACCCAGTACTTC
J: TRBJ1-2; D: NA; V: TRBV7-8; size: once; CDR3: CASSLGRRGANYGYTF; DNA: TGTGCCAGCAGCTTAGGCCGTAGGGGCGCAAACTATGGCTACACCTTC
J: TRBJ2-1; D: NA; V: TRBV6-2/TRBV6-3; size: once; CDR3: CASSYSASGQFF; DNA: TGTGCCAGCAGTTATTCAGCGAGTGGGCAGTTCTTC
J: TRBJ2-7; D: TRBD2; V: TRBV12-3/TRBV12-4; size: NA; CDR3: CASSFGGSIDEQYF; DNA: TGTGCCAGCAGTTTCGGCGGGAGTATCGACGAGCAGTACTTC
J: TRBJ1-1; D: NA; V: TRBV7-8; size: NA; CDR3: CASSLARRVEGTNTEAFF; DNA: TGTGCCAGCAGCTTAGCCCGCAGGGTCGAGGGGACGAACACTGAAGCTTTCTTT
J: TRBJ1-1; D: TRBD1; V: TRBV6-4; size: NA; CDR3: CASSPTPPGQGEMETEAFF; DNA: TGTGCCAGCAGCCCAACACCACCGGGACAGGGGGAGATGGAAACTGAAGCTTTCTTT
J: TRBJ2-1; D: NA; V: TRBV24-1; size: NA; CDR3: CATSDRGAGPEQFF; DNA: TGTGCCACCAGTGACCGGGGGGCGGGGCCCGAGCAGTTCTTC
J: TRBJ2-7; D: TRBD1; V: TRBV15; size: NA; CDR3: CATSVAGGYEQYF; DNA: TGTGCCACCAGCGTTGCAGGGGGCTACGAGCAGTACTTC
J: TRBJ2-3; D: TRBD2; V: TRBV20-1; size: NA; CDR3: CSPLGGLAVLDTQYF; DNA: TGCAGTCCCCTAGGGGGACTAGCTGTATTGGATACGCAGTATTTT
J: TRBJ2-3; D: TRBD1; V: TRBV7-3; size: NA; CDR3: CASSLSPGQGFRTDTQYF; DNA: TGTGCCAGCAGCTTAAGCCCAGGACAGGGATTCCGCACAGATACGCAGTATTTT
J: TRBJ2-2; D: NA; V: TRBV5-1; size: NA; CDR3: CATAQGVQTGELFF; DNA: TGCGCCACCGCACAGGGAGTACAAACCGGGGAGCTGTTTTTT
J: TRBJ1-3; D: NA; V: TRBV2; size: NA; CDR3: CASSKGGSGNTIYF; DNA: TGTGCCAGCAGTAAAGGGGGATCTGGAAACACCATATATTTT
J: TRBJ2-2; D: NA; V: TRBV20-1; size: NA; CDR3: CSARDPEVRATAGELFF; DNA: TGCAGTGCTAGAGATCCCGAGGTGAGGGCCACCGCCGGGGAGCTGTTTTTT
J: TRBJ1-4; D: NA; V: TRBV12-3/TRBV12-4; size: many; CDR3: CASSLSIQGSEKLFF; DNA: TGTGCCAGCAGTTTATCGATTCAGGGGAGTGAAAAACTGTTTTTT
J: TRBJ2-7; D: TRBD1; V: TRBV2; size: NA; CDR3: CASRGTGEGEQYF; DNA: TGCGCCAGCAGGGGGACAGGAGAAGGCGAGCAGTACTTC
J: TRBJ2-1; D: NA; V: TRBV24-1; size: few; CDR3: CATSDPGRRQFF; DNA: TGTGCCACCAGTGACCCAGGGCGCCGACAGTTCTTC
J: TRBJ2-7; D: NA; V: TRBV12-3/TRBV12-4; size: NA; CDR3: CASSRATGPYEQYF; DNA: TGTGCCAGCAGTCGGGCGACAGGTCCCTACGAGCAGTACTTC
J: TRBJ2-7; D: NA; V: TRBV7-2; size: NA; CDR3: CASTEGGYDLTYEQYF; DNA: TGTGCCAGCACGGAAGGAGGTTACGACTTAACCTACGAGCAGTACTTC
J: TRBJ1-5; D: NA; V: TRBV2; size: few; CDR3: CASSEALGNQPQHF; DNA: TGTGCCAGCAGTGAAGCACTGGGCAATCAGCCCCAGCATTTT
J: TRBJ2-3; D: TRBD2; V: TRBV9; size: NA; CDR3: CASSVALAGARTDTQYF; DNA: TGTGCCAGCAGCGTAGCTTTAGCGGGGGCCCGCACAGATACGCAGTATTTT
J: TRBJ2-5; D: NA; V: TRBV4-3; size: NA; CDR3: CASGQESRGETQYF; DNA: TGCGCCAGCGGCCAAGAGAGTAGGGGTGAGACCCAGTACTTC
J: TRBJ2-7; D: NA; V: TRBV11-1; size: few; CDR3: CASSYVREQYF; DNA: TGTGCCAGCAGCTACGTCCGGGAGCAGTACTTC
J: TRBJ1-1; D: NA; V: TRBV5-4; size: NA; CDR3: CASSDRGKGLGTEAFF; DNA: TGTGCCAGCAGCGATCGGGGAAAGGGCTTGGGCACTGAAGCTTTCTTT
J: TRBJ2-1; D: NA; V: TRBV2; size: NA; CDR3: CASILPGIEQFF; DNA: TGTGCCAGCATTCTTCCGGGAATTGAGCAGTTCTTC
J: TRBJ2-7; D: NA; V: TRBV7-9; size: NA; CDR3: CASSLFFYEQYF; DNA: TGTGCCAGCAGCTTATTTTTCTACGAGCAGTACTTC
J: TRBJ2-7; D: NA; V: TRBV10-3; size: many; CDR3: CAIRGDTSRALAYEQYF; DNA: TGTGCCATCAGGGGGGACACCTCAAGGGCCTTAGCCTACGAGCAGTACTTC
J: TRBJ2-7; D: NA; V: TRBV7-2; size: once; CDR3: CASSPPEGEQYF; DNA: TGTGCCAGCAGCCCTCCGGAAGGGGAGCAGTACTTC
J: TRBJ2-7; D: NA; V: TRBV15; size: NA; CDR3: CATSRGTDASYEQYF; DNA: TGTGCCACCAGCAGAGGGACAGACGCCTCCTACGAGCAGTACTTC
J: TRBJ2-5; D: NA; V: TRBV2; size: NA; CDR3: CAGLTARQETQYF; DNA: TGTGCCGGATTGACAGCGAGACAAGAGACCCAGTACTTC
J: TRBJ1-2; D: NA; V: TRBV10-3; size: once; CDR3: CAISEKGWGGYTF; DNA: TGTGCCATCAGTGAAAAGGGGTGGGGTGGCTACACCTTC
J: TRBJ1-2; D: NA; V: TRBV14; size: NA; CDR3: CASSRFGGRDYGYTF; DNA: TGTGCCAGCAGCCGTTTTGGGGGGCGCGACTATGGCTACACCTTC
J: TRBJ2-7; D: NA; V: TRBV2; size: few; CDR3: CASSAWSQGGSYEQYF; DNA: TGTGCCAGCAGTGCATGGTCTCAGGGCGGCTCCTACGAGCAGTACTTC
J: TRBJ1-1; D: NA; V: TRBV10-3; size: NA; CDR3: CAISARDSSDTEAFF; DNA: TGTGCCATCAGTGCTAGAGATAGCAGTGACACTGAAGCTTTCTTT
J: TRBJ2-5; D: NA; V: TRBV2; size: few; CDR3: CASGGSTQETQYF; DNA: TGTGCCAGCGGGGGCTCCACCCAAGAGACCCAGTACTTC
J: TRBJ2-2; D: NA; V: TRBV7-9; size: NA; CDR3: CASSLPRRAGEATGELFF; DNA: TGTGCCAGCAGCTTACCACGGAGGGCAGGGGAGGCGACCGGGGAGCTGTTTTTT
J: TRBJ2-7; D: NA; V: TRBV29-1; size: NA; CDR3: CSVVEVSAGKNEQYF; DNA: TGCAGCGTTGTGGAGGTGAGCGCGGGGAAAAACGAGCAGTACTTC
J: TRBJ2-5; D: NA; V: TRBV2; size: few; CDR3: CASSGRGETQYF; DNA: TGTGCCAGCAGTGGGAGGGGGGAGACCCAGTACTTC
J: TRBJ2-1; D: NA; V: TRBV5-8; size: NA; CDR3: CASRGQGYEQFF; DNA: TGTGCCAGCAGAGGGCAGGGCTATGAGCAGTTCTTC
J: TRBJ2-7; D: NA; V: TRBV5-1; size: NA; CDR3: CASSLGSSVSEQYF; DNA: TGCGCCAGCAGCTTGGGTTCTAGCGTTAGCGAGCAGTACTTC